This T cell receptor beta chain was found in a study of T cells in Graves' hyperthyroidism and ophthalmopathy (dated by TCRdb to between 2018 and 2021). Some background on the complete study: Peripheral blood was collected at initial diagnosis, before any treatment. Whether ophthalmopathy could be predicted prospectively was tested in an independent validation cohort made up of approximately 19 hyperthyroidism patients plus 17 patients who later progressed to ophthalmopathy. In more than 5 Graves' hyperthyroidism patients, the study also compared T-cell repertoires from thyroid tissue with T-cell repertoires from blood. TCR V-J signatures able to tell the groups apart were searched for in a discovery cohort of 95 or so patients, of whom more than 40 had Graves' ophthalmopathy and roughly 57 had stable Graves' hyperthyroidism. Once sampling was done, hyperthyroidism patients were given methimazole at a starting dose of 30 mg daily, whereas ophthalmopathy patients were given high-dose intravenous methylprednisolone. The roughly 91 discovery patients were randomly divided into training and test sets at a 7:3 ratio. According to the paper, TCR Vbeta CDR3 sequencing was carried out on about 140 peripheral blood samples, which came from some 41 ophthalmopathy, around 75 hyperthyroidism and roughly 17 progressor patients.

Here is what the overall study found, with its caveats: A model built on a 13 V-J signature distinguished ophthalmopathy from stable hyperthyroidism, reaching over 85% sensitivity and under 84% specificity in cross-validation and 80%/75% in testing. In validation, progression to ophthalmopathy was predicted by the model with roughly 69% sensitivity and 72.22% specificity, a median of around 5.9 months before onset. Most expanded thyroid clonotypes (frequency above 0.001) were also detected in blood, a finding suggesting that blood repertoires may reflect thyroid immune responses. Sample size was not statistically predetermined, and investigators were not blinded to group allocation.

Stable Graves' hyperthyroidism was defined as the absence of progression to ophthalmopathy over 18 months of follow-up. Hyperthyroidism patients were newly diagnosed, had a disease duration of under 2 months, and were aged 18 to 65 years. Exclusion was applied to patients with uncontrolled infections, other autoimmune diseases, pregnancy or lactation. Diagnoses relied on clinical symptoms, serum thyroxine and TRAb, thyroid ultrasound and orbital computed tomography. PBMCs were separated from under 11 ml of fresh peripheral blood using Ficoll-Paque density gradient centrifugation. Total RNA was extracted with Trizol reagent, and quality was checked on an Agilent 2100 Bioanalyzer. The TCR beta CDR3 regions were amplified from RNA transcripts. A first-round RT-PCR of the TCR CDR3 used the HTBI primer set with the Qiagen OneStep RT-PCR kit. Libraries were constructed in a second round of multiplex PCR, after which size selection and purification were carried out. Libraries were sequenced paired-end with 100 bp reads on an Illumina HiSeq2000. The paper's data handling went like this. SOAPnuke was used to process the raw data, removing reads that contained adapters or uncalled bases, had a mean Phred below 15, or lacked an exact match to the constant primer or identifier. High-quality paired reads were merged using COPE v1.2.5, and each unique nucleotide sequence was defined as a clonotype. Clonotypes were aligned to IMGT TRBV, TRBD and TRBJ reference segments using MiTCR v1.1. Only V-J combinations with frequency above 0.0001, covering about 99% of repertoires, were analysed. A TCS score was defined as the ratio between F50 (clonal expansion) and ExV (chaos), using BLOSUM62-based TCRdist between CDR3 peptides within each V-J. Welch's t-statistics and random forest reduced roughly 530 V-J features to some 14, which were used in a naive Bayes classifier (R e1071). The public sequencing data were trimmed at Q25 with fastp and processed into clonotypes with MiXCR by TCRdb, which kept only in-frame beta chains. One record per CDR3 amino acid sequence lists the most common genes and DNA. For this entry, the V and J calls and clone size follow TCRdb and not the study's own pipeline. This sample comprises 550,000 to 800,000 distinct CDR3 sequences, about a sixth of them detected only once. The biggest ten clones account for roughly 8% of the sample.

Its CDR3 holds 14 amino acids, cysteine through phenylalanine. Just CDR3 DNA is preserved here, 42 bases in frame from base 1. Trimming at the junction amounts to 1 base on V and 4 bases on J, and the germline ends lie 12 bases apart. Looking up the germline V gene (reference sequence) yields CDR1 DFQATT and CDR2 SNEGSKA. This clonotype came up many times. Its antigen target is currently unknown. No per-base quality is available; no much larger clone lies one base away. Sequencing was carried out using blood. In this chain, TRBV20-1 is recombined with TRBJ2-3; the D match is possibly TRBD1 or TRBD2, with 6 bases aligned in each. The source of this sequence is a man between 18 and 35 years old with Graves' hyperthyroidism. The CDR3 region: CSARVGGRSDTQYF. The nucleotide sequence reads TGCAGTGCTAGAGTTGGGGGGCGGTCAGATACGCAGTATTTT.